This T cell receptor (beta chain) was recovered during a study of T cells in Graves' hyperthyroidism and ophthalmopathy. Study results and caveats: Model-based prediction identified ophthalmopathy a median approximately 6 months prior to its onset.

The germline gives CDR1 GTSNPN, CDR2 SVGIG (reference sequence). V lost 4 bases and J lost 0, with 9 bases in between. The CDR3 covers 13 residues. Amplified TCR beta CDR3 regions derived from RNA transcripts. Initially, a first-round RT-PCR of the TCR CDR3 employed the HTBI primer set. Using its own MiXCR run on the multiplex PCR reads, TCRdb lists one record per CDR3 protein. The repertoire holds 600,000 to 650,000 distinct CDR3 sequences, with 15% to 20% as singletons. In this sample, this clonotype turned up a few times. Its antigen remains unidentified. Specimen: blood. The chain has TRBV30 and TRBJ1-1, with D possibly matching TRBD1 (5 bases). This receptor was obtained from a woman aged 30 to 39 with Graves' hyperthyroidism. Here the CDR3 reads CAWNQGMNTEAFF. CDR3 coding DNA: TGTGCCTGGAATCAGGGAATGAACACTGAAGCTTTCTTT.